Reported below is one TCR beta chain. This sample is drawn from a study of control samples from healthy donors and cancer patients. There are 15 residues in the CDR3. In germline, CDR1 is SGHTA, CDR2 FQGNSA. Trimming stripped 0 bases from V and 2 bases from J, with 10 bases between. Method: immunoSEQ multiplex PCR; TCRdb's copy keeps in-frame clones and lacks some. This table holds around 5,100 clones, 80% to 90% found once. The TCR originated in a female donor with lung cancer. This rearrangement joins TRBV7-2 to TRBJ1-1; the D gene is possibly TRBD1 (6 bases). The material sequenced was formalin-fixed, paraffin-embedded tissue. CDR3 in amino acids: CASSLASGANTEAFF. The DNA of the CDR3 is TGTGCCAGCAGCTTAGCTTCAGGGGCAAACACTGAAGCTTTCTTT.